This is a list of T cell receptor beta chains from one sample in a study of T cell repertoires in cytomegalovirus infection. No antigen has been identified for these receptors. TCRdb independently ran MiXCR on the reads; one entry per CDR3 protein. In the table there are some 940,000 distinct CDR3 sequences, about a third of which are singletons. Sequenced material: cultured CD8+ T cells from PBMCs, taken from culture after CMV antigen stimulation. These receptors were collected from a human donor in good health (CMV status not recorded). Some clones in this sample may be carry-over from other donors' samples. The CDR3 runs from the conserved cysteine through the conserved F or W. D genes are given only for firm matches. A clone size is listed for some rows: how often the clone was seen (once, few, many), or a class if it is expanded.

V gene: TRBV2
J gene: TRBJ1-1
clone size: few
D gene: -
CDR3 protein: CAIPVKRDTEAFF
CDR3 DNA: TGTGCCATCCCTGTTAAAAGGGACACTGAAGCTTTCTTT

V gene: TRBV19
J gene: TRBJ1-6
clone size: -
D gene: TRBD1
CDR3 protein: CASSIWRNNPPPGQSNSYNSPLHF
CDR3 DNA: TGTGCCAGTAGTATATGGAGAAATAATCCCCCCCCGGGACAGAGCAACTCCTATAATTCACCCCTCCACTTT

V gene: TRBV14
J gene: TRBJ1-1
clone size: -
D gene: -
CDR3 protein: CASSLQWTEAFF
CDR3 DNA: TGTGCCAGCAGCCTTCAGTGGACTGAAGCTTTCTTT

V gene: TRBV7-2
J gene: TRBJ2-3
clone size: many
D gene: TRBD1
CDR3 protein: CASSLEGAMTDTQYF
CDR3 DNA: TGTGCCAGCAGCTTAGAGGGGGCGATGACAGATACGCAGTATTTT

V gene: TRBV12-3/TRBV12-4
J gene: TRBJ1-1
clone size: few
D gene: -
CDR3 protein: CASSFIGGFRGLPEAFF
CDR3 DNA: TGTGCCAGCAGTTTTATAGGGGGATTCCGGGGGTTGCCTGAAGCTTTCTTT

V gene: TRBV7-9
J gene: TRBJ2-7
clone size: -
D gene: TRBD1
CDR3 protein: CASSAGQGGEQYF
CDR3 DNA: TGTGCCAGCAGCGCGGGACAGGGGGGTGAGCAGTACTTC

V gene: TRBV10-3
J gene: TRBJ2-3
clone size: -
D gene: TRBD2
CDR3 protein: CAIRVAGGPPSTDTQYF
CDR3 DNA: TGTGCCATCAGAGTAGCGGGGGGGCCACCTAGCACAGATACGCAGTATTTT

V gene: TRBV4-1
J gene: TRBJ1-2
clone size: few
D gene: -
CDR3 protein: CASSQDGLYGYTF
CDR3 DNA: TGCGCCAGCAGCCAAGACGGGTTATATGGCTACACCTTC

V gene: TRBV25-1
J gene: TRBJ2-7
clone size: few
D gene: -
CDR3 protein: CASSDPWNSYEQYF
CDR3 DNA: TGTGCCAGCAGTGATCCCTGGAACAGCTACGAGCAGTACTTC

V gene: TRBV6-5
J gene: TRBJ1-6
clone size: -
D gene: -
CDR3 protein: CASSYADTNSPLHF
CDR3 DNA: TGTGCCAGCAGTTACGCGGATACTAATTCACCCCTCCACTTT

V gene: TRBV7-9
J gene: TRBJ2-2
clone size: many
D gene: -
CDR3 protein: CASRKGPGAITGELFF
CDR3 DNA: TGTGCCAGCAGGAAGGGGCCGGGGGCGATCACCGGGGAGCTGTTTTTT

V gene: TRBV9
J gene: TRBJ2-3
clone size: -
D gene: -
CDR3 protein: CASSVEGGTITDTQYF
CDR3 DNA: TGTGCCAGCAGCGTAGAAGGGGGGACGATCACAGATACGCAGTATTTT

V gene: TRBV4-1
J gene: TRBJ1-1
clone size: many
D gene: -
CDR3 protein: CASSQGQGNTEAFF
CDR3 DNA: TGTGCCAGCAGCCAAGGGCAGGGGAACACTGAAGCTTTCTTT

V gene: TRBV2
J gene: TRBJ2-5
clone size: few
D gene: -
CDR3 protein: CASRGVQETQYF
CDR3 DNA: TGTGCCAGCAGGGGAGTTCAAGAGACCCAGTACTTC

V gene: TRBV9
J gene: TRBJ2-1
clone size: -
D gene: -
CDR3 protein: CASSVAGDNEQFF
CDR3 DNA: TGTGCCAGCAGCGTAGCCGGGGACAATGAGCAGTTCTTC

V gene: TRBV25-1
J gene: TRBJ1-1
clone size: -
D gene: -
CDR3 protein: CASGSTPQAFF
CDR3 DNA: TGTGCCAGCGGCTCAACGCCCCAAGCTTTCTTT

V gene: TRBV6-6
J gene: TRBJ2-1
clone size: few
D gene: -
CDR3 protein: CASSYSEGVPYNEQFF
CDR3 DNA: TGTGCCAGCAGTTACTCCGAGGGTGTCCCCTACAATGAGCAGTTCTTC

V gene: TRBV7-7
J gene: TRBJ1-5
clone size: few
D gene: TRBD1
CDR3 protein: CASSLAGQGNNQPQHF
CDR3 DNA: TGTGCTAGCAGCTTAGCGGGACAGGGGAACAATCAGCCCCAGCATTTT

V gene: TRBV7-6
J gene: TRBJ2-2
clone size: few
D gene: TRBD2
CDR3 protein: CASIAPAGGRTGELFF
CDR3 DNA: TGTGCCAGCATAGCCCCCGCGGGGGGGCGAACCGGGGAGCTGTTTTTT

V gene: TRBV9
J gene: TRBJ1-3
clone size: few
D gene: -
CDR3 protein: CASSDLGVRGNTIYF
CDR3 DNA: TGTGCCAGCAGCGACCTTGGGGTCCGAGGAAACACCATATATTTT

V gene: TRBV27
J gene: TRBJ2-1
clone size: -
D gene: TRBD2
CDR3 protein: CASSSSGGTNNEQFF
CDR3 DNA: TGTGCCAGCAGTTCCAGCGGGGGTACGAACAATGAGCAGTTCTTC

V gene: TRBV19
J gene: TRBJ2-1
clone size: -
D gene: TRBD1
CDR3 protein: CASSIKILGQGVYNEQFF
CDR3 DNA: TGTGCCAGTAGTATTAAAATTCTTGGACAGGGGGTCTACAATGAGCAGTTCTTC

V gene: TRBV7-2
J gene: TRBJ2-5
clone size: -
D gene: -
CDR3 protein: CASSSRGGGGGETQYF
CDR3 DNA: TGTGCCAGCAGCTCAAGGGGGGGGGGGGGGGGGGAGACCCAGTACTTC

V gene: TRBV5-8
J gene: TRBJ2-1
clone size: -
D gene: -
CDR3 protein: CASSLGTSGQFF
CDR3 DNA: TGTGCCAGCAGCTTGGGTACCAGTGGGCAGTTCTTC

V gene: TRBV2
J gene: TRBJ1-1
clone size: few
D gene: -
CDR3 protein: CANRALTPEAFF
CDR3 DNA: TGTGCCAACCGGGCCCTCACCCCTGAAGCTTTCTTT

V gene: TRBV23-1
J gene: TRBJ1-2
clone size: -
D gene: TRBD1
CDR3 protein: CASSPRQGSYGYTF
CDR3 DNA: TGCGCCAGCAGTCCCAGACAGGGGTCCTATGGCTACACCTTC

V gene: TRBV2
J gene: TRBJ1-1
clone size: -
D gene: -
CDR3 protein: CASWGLTSEAFF
CDR3 DNA: TGTGCCAGCTGGGGGCTAACCTCCGAAGCTTTCTTT

V gene: TRBV7-6
J gene: TRBJ2-2
clone size: -
D gene: -
CDR3 protein: CASSPTQTGELFF
CDR3 DNA: TGTGCCAGCAGTCCGACTCAAACCGGGGAGCTGTTTTTT

V gene: TRBV12-3/TRBV12-4
J gene: TRBJ2-3
clone size: -
D gene: -
CDR3 protein: CASSFIMRDRGSDTQYF
CDR3 DNA: TGTGCCAGCAGTTTTATAATGCGAGACCGGGGATCAGATACGCAGTATTTT

V gene: TRBV12-3/TRBV12-4
J gene: TRBJ2-4
clone size: few
D gene: -
CDR3 protein: CASSFRDLANIQYF
CDR3 DNA: TGTGCCAGCAGTTTCCGGGACTTAGCAAACATTCAGTACTTC

V gene: TRBV6-5
J gene: TRBJ1-2
clone size: -
D gene: TRBD1
CDR3 protein: CASSGITGGLARGYTF
CDR3 DNA: TGTGCCAGCAGTGGCATCACAGGGGGTCTAGCGAGAGGCTACACCTTC

V gene: TRBV25-1
J gene: TRBJ2-5
clone size: -
D gene: -
CDR3 protein: CASSELGRTRETQYF
CDR3 DNA: TGTGCCAGCAGTGAATTGGGTCGGACGCGGGAGACCCAGTACTTC

V gene: TRBV12-5
J gene: TRBJ2-1
clone size: many
D gene: -
CDR3 protein: CASSVSHEQFF
CDR3 DNA: TGTGCTAGTAGCGTTTCCCATGAGCAGTTCTTC

V gene: TRBV10-3
J gene: TRBJ2-1
clone size: -
D gene: TRBD1
CDR3 protein: CASGTGQSYNEQFF
CDR3 DNA: TGTGCGTCAGGGACAGGGCAGTCCTACAATGAGCAGTTCTTC

V gene: TRBV4-1
J gene: TRBJ1-4
clone size: -
D gene: TRBD1
CDR3 protein: CASSQGQGAANEKLFF
CDR3 DNA: TGCGCCAGCAGCCAGGGACAGGGTGCGGCTAATGAAAAACTGTTTTTT

V gene: TRBV4-1
J gene: TRBJ2-5
clone size: -
D gene: -
CDR3 protein: CASSHLLGHGKTQYF
CDR3 DNA: TGCGCCAGCAGCCACCTTCTGGGCCACGGGAAGACCCAGTACTTC

V gene: TRBV2
J gene: TRBJ1-1
clone size: -
D gene: -
CDR3 protein: CASSDDPGGPQLDTEAFF
CDR3 DNA: TGTGCCAGCAGTGACGATCCGGGAGGTCCCCAATTGGACACTGAAGCTTTCTTT

V gene: TRBV20-1
J gene: TRBJ2-3
clone size: few
D gene: -
CDR3 protein: CSAHSGGTDTQYF
CDR3 DNA: TGCAGTGCCCATTCAGGCGGCACAGATACGCAGTATTTT

V gene: TRBV6-2/TRBV6-3
J gene: TRBJ2-4
clone size: -
D gene: -
CDR3 protein: CASILPGENIQYF
CDR3 DNA: TGTGCCAGCATCCTGCCGGGGGAAAACATTCAGTACTTC

V gene: TRBV7-7
J gene: TRBJ2-3
clone size: few
D gene: TRBD2
CDR3 protein: CASSLVTLAGTDTQYF
CDR3 DNA: TGTGCTAGCAGCTTAGTTACACTAGCGGGCACAGATACGCAGTATTTT

V gene: TRBV12-3/TRBV12-4
J gene: TRBJ2-1
clone size: few
D gene: -
CDR3 protein: CASTGGLEQFF
CDR3 DNA: TGTGCCAGCACTGGTGGTCTGGAGCAGTTCTTC

V gene: TRBV7-7
J gene: TRBJ1-5
clone size: -
D gene: -
CDR3 protein: CASSERVTGNQPQHF
CDR3 DNA: TGTGCTAGCAGCGAACGAGTGACAGGCAATCAGCCCCAGCATTTT

V gene: TRBV6-1
J gene: TRBJ1-1
clone size: -
D gene: -
CDR3 protein: CASRTGGAYTEAFF
CDR3 DNA: TGTGCCAGCAGAACTGGGGGGGCGTACACTGAAGCTTTCTTT